This T cell receptor beta chain was captured in a study of blood T cell repertoires in COVID-19. CDR1 is MDHEN, CDR2 SYDVKM, per germline. J was trimmed by 9 bases and V by 2 bases; bases with no gene match: 8. The CDR3 is 16 residues long. In the original analysis: Estimation of nucleated cell counts was performed using reference gene primer amplification. Using immunoSEQ multiplex PCR, the repertoire was profiled, and TCRdb retains in-frame clones only, with some absent. From that table come the V and J calls and clone size; the DNA was used to work out D and trimming. The sample contains about 300,000 clones, 65% to 85% of which appear only once.

The rearrangement joins TRBV28 to TRBJ2-1, with 12 bases that match TRBD1. The receptor comes from a human donor with COVID-19, enrolled during active disease. The donor label of this sample is uncertain. The sample taken for sequencing was peripheral blood. CDR3 in DNA: TGTGCCAGCAGTTTAGCCGGGACAGGGGGCGCGCGTGAGCAGTTCTTC. Encoded protein: CASSLAGTGGAREQFF. The full variable domain, rest sourced from reference TRBV28 and TRBJ2-1, is DVKVTQSSRYLVKRTGEKVFLECVQDMDHENMFWYRQDPGLGLRLIYFSYDVKMKEKGDIPEGYSVSREKKERFSLILESASTNQTSMYLCASSLAGTGGAREQFFGPGTRLTVL.